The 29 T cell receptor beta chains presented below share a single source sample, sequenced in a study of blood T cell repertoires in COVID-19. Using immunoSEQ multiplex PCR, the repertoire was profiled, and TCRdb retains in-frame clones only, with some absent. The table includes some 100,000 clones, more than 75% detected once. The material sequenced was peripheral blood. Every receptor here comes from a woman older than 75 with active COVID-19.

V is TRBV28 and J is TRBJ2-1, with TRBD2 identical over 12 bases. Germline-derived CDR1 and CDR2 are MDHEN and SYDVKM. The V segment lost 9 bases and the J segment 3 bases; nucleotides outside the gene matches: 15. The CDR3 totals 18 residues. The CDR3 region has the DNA TGTGCCAGTAACTCGCGTCGGGAACTAGCGGGAGGCTACAATGAGCAGTTCTTC. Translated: CASNSRRELAGGYNEQFF.

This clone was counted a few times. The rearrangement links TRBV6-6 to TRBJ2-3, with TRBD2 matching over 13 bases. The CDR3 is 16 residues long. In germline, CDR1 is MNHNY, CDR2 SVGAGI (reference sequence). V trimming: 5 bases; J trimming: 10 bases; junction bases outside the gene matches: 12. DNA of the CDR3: TGTGCCAGCAGTCGACGGACTAGCGGGGGCACCCTATCGCAGTATTTT. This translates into CASSRRTSGGTLSQYF.

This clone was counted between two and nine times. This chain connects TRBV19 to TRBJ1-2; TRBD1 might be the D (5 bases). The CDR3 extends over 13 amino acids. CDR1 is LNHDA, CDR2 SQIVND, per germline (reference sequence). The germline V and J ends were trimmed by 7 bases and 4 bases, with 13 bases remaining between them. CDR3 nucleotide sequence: TGTGCCAGTAACGGGGGGGTTCGCTATGGCTACACCTTC. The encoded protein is CASNGGVRYGYTF.

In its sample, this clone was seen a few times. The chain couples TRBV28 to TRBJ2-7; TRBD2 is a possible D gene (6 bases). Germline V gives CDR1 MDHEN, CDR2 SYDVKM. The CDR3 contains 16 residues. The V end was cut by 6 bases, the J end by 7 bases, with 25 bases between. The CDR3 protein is CASSYTGGSPPGEQYF. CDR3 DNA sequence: TGTGCCAGCAGCTATACCGGGGGTAGCCCACCAGGTGAGCAGTACTTC.

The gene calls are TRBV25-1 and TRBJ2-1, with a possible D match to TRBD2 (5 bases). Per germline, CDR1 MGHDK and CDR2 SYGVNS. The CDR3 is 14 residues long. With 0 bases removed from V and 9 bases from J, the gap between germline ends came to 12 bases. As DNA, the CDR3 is TGTGCCAGCAGTGAATATGGCCGCCGGGGTGAGCAGTTCTTC. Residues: CASSEYGRRGEQFF.

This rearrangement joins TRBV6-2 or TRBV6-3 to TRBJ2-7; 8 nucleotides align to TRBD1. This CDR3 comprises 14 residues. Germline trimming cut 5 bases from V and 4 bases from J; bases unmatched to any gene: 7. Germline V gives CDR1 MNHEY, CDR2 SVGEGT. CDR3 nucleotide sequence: TGTGCCAGCAGTACGCCAGGGGGCGTATACGAGCAGTACTTC. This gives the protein CASSTPGGVYEQYF.

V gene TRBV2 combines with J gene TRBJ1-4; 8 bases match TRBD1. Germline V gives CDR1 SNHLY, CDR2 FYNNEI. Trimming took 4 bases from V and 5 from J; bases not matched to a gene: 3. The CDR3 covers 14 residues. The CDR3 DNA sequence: TGTGCCAGCAGTGGCAGGGGGCGAAATGAAAAACTGTTTTTT. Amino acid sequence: CASSGRGRNEKLFF.

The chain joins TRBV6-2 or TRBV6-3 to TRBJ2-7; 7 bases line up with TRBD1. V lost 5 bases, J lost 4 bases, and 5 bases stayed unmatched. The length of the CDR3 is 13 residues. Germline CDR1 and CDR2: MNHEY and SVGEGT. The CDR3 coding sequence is TGTGCCAGCAGTCGCGACAGGGCTTACGAGCAGTACTTC. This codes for CASSRDRAYEQYF.

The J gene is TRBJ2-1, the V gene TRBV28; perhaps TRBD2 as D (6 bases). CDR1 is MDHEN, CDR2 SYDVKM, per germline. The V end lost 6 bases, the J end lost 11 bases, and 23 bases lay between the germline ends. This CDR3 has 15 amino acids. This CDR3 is CASRPRDFGSMKQFF. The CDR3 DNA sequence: TGTGCCAGCAGGCCCCGGGACTTTGGTTCCATGAAGCAGTTCTTC.

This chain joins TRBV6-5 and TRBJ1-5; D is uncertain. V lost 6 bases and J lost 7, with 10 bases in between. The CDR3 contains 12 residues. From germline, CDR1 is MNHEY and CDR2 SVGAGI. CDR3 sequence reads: CASSQDRQPQHF. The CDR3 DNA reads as TGTGCCAGCAGCCAGGATAGACAGCCCCAGCATTTT.

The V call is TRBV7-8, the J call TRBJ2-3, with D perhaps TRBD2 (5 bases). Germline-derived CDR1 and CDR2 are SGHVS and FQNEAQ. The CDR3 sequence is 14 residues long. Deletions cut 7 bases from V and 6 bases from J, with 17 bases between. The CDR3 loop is CASTQSSGWDTQYF. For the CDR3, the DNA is TGTGCCAGCACCCAAAGTTCGGGGTGGGATACGCAGTATTTT.

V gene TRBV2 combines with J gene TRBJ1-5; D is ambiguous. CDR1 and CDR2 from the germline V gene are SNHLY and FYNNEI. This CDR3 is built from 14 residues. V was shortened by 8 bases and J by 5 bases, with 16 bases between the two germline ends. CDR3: CASGKTWGDQPQHF. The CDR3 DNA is TGTGCCAGCGGGAAGACTTGGGGAGATCAGCCCCAGCATTTT.

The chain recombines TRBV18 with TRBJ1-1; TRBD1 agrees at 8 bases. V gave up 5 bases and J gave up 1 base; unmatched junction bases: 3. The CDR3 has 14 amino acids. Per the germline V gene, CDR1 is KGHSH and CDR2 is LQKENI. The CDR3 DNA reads TGTGCCAGCTCAAGGACAGGGTCGAACACTGAAGCTTTCTTT. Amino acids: CASSRTGSNTEAFF.

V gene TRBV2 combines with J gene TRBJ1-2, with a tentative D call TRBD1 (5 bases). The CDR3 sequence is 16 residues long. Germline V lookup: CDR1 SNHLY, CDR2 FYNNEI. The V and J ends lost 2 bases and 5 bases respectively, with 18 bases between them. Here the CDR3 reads CASSEIRDIRQYGYTF. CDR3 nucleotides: TGTGCCAGCAGTGAAATCAGGGATATAAGGCAATATGGCTACACCTTC. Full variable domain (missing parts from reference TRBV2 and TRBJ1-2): EPEVTQTPSHQVTQMGQEVILRCVPISNHLYFYWYRQILGQKVEFLVSFYNNEISEKSEIFDDQFSVERPDGSNFTLKIRSTKLEDSAMYFCASSEIRDIRQYGYTFGSGTRLTVV.

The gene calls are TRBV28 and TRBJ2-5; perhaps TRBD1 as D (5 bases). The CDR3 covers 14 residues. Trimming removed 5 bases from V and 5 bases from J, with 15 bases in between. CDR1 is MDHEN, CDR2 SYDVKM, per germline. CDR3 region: CASSKSQGRETQYF. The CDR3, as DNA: TGTGCCAGCAGTAAAAGCCAGGGTCGGGAGACCCAGTACTTC. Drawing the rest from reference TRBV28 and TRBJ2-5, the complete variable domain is DVKVTQSSRYLVKRTGEKVFLECVQDMDHENMFWYRQDPGLGLRLIYFSYDVKMKEKGDIPEGYSVSREKKERFSLILESASTNQTSMYLCASSKSQGRETQYFGPGTRLLVL.

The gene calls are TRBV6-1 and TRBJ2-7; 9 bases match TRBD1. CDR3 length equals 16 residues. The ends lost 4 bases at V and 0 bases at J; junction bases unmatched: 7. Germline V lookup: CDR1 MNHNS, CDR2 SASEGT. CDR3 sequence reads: CASSGGTGSGSYEQYF. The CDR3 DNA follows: TGTGCCAGCAGTGGGGGGACAGGGTCGGGCTCCTACGAGCAGTACTTC.

The CDR3 is CASSPSGWADTQYF. In DNA, the CDR3 is TGTGCCAGCTCACCCTCAGGCTGGGCGGATACGCAGTATTTT. V is TRBV18 and J is TRBJ2-3; D is undetermined. Trimming took 3 bases from V and 6 from J, leaving 13 bases between them. The CDR3 spans 14 residues. The germline gives CDR1 KGHSH, CDR2 LQKENI. The full variable domain, its missing parts supplied by reference TRBV18 and TRBJ2-3, is NAGVMQNPRHLVRRRGQEARLRCSPMKGHSHVYWYRQLPEEGLKFMVYLQKENIIDESGMPKERFSAEFPKEGPSILRIQQVVRGDSAAYFCASSPSGWADTQYFGPGTRLTVL.

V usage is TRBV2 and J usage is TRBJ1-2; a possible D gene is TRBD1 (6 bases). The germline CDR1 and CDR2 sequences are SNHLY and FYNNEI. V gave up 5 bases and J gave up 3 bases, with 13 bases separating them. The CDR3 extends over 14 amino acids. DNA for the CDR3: TGTGCCAGCAGTTTACAGGGTTCCGACTATGGCTACACCTTC. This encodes CASSLQGSDYGYTF.

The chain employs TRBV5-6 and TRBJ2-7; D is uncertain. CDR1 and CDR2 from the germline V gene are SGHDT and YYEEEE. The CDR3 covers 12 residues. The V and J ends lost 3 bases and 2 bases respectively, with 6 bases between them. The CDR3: CASSWAAYEQYF. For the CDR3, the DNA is TGTGCCAGCAGCTGGGCCGCCTACGAGCAGTACTTC.

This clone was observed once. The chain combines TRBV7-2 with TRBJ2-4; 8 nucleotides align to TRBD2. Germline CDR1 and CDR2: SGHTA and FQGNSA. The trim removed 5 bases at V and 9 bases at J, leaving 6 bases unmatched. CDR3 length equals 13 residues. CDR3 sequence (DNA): TGTGCCAGCAGCGTTAGCGGGACGGGCATTCAGTACTTC. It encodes CASSVSGTGIQYF.

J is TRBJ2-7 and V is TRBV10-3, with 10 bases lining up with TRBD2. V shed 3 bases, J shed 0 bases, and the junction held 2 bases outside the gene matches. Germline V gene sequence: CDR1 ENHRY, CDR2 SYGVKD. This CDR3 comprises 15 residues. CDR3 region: CAISDLAGDSYEQYF. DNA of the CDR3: TGTGCCATCAGTGATCTAGCGGGAGACTCCTACGAGCAGTACTTC.

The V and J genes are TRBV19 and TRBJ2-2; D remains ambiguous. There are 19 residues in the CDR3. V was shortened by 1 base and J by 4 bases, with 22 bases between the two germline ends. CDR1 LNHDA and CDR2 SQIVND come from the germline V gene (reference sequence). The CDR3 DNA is TGTGCCAGTAGTATAGTGAGGCCTGGTGGCCGCCCGAGCACCGGGGAGCTGTTTTTT. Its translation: CASSIVRPGGRPSTGELFF. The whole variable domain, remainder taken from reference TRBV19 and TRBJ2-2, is DGGITQSPKYLFRKEGQNVTLSCEQNLNHDAMYWYRQDPGQGLRLIYYSQIVNDFQKGDIAEGYSVSREKKESFPLTVTSAQKNPTAFYLCASSIVRPGGRPSTGELFFGEGSRLTVL.

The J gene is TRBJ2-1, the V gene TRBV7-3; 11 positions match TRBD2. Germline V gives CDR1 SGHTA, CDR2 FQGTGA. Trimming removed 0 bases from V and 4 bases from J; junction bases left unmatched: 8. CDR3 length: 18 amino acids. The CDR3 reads CASSLTVLAGGGYNEQFF. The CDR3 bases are TGTGCCAGCAGCTTAACTGTTCTAGCGGGAGGTGGGTACAATGAGCAGTTCTTC.

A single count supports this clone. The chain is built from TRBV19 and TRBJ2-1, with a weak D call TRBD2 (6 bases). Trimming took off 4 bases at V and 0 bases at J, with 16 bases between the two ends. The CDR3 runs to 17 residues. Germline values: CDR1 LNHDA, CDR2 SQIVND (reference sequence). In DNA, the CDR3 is TGTGCCAGTAGTAAAAGCGGGCCCCCGAGCTCCTACAATGAGCAGTTCTTC. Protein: CASSKSGPPSSYNEQFF.

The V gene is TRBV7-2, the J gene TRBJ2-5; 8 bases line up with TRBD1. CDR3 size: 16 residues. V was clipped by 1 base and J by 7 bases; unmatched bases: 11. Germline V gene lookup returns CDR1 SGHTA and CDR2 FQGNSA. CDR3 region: CASSLESGTGRRTQYF. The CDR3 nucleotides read TGTGCCAGCAGCTTAGAGTCCGGGACAGGAAGGCGGACCCAGTACTTC.

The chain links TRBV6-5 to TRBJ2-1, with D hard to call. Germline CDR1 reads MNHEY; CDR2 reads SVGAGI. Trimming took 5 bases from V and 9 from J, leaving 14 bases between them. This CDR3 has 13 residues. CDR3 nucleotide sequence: TGTGCCAGCAGTCAACGACACGCCGGTGAGCAGTTCTTC. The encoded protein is CASSQRHAGEQFF.

The CDR3 DNA reads as TGTGCCAGCAGCTTCCGGGACAGGGGGTACGAGCAGTACTTC. This codes for CASSFRDRGYEQYF. The chain couples TRBV11-2 to TRBJ2-7; 11 bases fit TRBD1. The germline V gene has CDR1 SGHAT and CDR2 FQNNGV. The CDR3 length is 14 residues. The ends lost 3 bases at V and 4 bases at J; junction bases unmatched: 2.

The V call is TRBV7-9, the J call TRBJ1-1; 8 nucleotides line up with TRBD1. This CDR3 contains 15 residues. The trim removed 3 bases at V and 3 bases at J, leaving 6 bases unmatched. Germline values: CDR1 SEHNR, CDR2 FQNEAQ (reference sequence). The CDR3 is CASSFFSGGDTEAFF. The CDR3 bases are TGTGCCAGCAGCTTTTTCTCAGGGGGCGACACTGAAGCTTTCTTT.

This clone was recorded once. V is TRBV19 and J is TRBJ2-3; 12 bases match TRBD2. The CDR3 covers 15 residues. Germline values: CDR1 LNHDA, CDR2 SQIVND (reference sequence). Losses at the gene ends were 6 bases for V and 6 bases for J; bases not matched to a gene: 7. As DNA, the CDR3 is TGTGCCAGTAGGCAACTAGCGGGAGGCCAGGATACGCAGTATTTT. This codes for CASRQLAGGQDTQYF. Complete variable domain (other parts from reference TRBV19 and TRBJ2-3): DGGITQSPKYLFRKEGQNVTLSCEQNLNHDAMYWYRQDPGQGLRLIYYSQIVNDFQKGDIAEGYSVSREKKESFPLTVTSAQKNPTAFYLCASRQLAGGQDTQYFGPGTRLTVL.